A single TCR beta chain is shown here with its context. At one of its ends the junction is not consistent with the germline gene, which may arise from a read error. This specimen comes from a study of blood T cell repertoires in COVID-19. Study in general: In each case, the material was cDNA or gDNA derived from T cells, B-cell-depleted T cells, or PBMCs.

The CDR3 has 15 amino acids. The germline V gene encodes CDR1 ENHRY and CDR2 SYGVKD. TCRdb keeps only in-frame clones here, not all; method: immunoSEQ multiplex PCR. The sample has 200,000 to 300,000 clones, 83% seen once. Sequenced material: peripheral blood. The TCR comes from a human donor in a cohort sampled during active COVID-19. The chain uses TRBV10-3 and TRBJ2-5, with TRBD2 matching 8 bases. For the CDR3, the DNA is TGTGCCATCAGTGAGTCGACGGGAGGGGAAGAAACCCAGTACTTC. Amino acid sequence: CAISESTGGEETQYF.